The 25 T cell receptor beta chains below come from one sample, sequenced in a study of cytomegalovirus exposure and HLA in healthy donors. Both 60 Vbeta primers and 13 Jbeta primers went into the PCR. The assay was immunoSEQ multiplex PCR, and TCRdb's table has in-frame clones only and misses some. The table has 75,000 to 95,000 clones, 85% to 90% seen once. Sequenced material: PBMCs. These receptors all stem from a man between 18 and 35 years old in good health and CMV-seronegative.

This rearrangement joins TRBV2 to TRBJ1-5; TRBD1 aligns across 10 bases. This CDR3 spans 16 amino acids. Per germline, CDR1 SNHLY and CDR2 FYNNEI. The V segment lost 7 bases and the J segment 0 bases; nucleotides outside the gene matches: 6. This CDR3 reads CASTRDRGNSNQPQHF. The CDR3 DNA is TGTGCCAGCACTAGGGACAGGGGAAATAGCAATCAGCCCCAGCATTTT.

The chain recombines TRBV6-5 with TRBJ2-2; 9 nucleotides align to TRBD1. The V gene end was trimmed by 5 bases and the J gene end by 4 bases; junction bases not matched to a gene: 5. There are 15 residues in the CDR3. Germline V lookup: CDR1 MNHEY, CDR2 SVGAGI. CDR3 amino acids: CASSRLGQGTGELFF. The CDR3 DNA follows: TGTGCCAGCAGTCGCCTGGGACAGGGCACCGGGGAGCTGTTTTTT.

The chain carries TRBV4-3 and TRBJ2-1; D may be TRBD1 (6 bases). Germline-derived CDR1 and CDR2 are LGHNA and YSLEER. The CDR3 extends over 16 amino acids. Trimming removed 0 bases from V and 0 bases from J, with 9 bases in between. This chain's CDR3 is CASSQEGALSYNEQFF. The CDR3 coding sequence is TGCGCCAGCAGCCAAGAGGGGGCCCTCTCCTACAATGAGCAGTTCTTC.

The chain combines TRBV15 with TRBJ1-2; 7 positions agree with TRBD1. V dropped 2 bases and J dropped 5; count of bases not matched to a gene: 8. The CDR3 length is 15 residues. Germline CDR1 reads LNHNV; CDR2 reads YYDKDF (reference sequence). This CDR3 reads CATSRPTGATYGYTF. The CDR3 nucleotides read TGTGCCACCAGCAGACCTACAGGGGCGACTTATGGCTACACCTTC.

The chain links TRBV11-3 to TRBJ1-1; D possibly corresponds to TRBD1 (5 bases). The CDR3 is made up of 13 amino acids. Trimming cost V 1 base and J 9 bases, with 12 bases left between them. The germline V gene has CDR1 SGHNT and CDR2 YENEEA. This CDR3 reads CASSLATGTQAFF. CDR3 nucleotide sequence: TGTGCCAGCAGCTTAGCCACCGGGACTCAAGCTTTCTTT.

The chain uses TRBV2 and TRBJ2-5; TRBD1 agrees at 7 bases. This CDR3 comprises 14 residues. The germline V gene encodes CDR1 SNHLY and CDR2 FYNNEI. Trimming removed 7 bases from V and 5 bases from J; junction bases left unmatched: 10. CDR3 region: CASIEGAHRETQYF. CDR3 DNA sequence: TGTGCCAGCATCGAGGGGGCGCACCGGGAGACCCAGTACTTC.

The chain employs TRBV19 and TRBJ2-7; D might be TRBD1 (6 bases). The germline V gene has CDR1 LNHDA and CDR2 SQIVND (reference sequence). V shed 6 bases and J shed 1 base, with 16 bases lying between them. There are 15 residues in the CDR3. The CDR3 DNA reads as TGTGCCAGTAGATTAGACAGGTCCTCATCCTACGAGCAGTACTTC. Translation: CASRLDRSSSYEQYF.

This chain uses TRBV6-6 with TRBJ2-2, with a possible D match to TRBD1 (6 bases). This CDR3 has 15 amino acids. V lost 6 bases and J 2 bases, leaving 13 bases between the germline ends. Germline assignment: CDR1 MNHNY and CDR2 SVGAGI (reference sequence). CDR3 region: CASRSGQYNTGELFF. CDR3 nucleotides: TGTGCCAGCAGGAGCGGACAGTACAACACCGGGGAGCTGTTTTTT.

The chain carries TRBV6-1 and TRBJ2-5; D is possibly TRBD2 (5 bases). Near its end, the DNA agrees better with TRBJ2-7, so the J call may be wrong. The length of the CDR3 is 13 residues. CDR1 and CDR2 from the germline V gene are MNHNS and SASEGT. For the CDR3, the DNA is TGTGCCAGCAGGAGGCAAGCGGACCACGAGCAGTACTTC. This gives the protein CASRRQADHEQYF.

V usage is TRBV28 and J usage is TRBJ2-7; a weak D match, TRBD1 (6 bases). The CDR3 covers 15 residues. Trimming stripped 5 bases from V and 0 bases from J, with 14 bases between. From germline, CDR1 is MDHEN and CDR2 SYDVKM. The DNA of the CDR3 is TGTGCCAGCAGTCCCCGGACAGTAAGCTCCTACGAGCAGTACTTC. The encoded protein is CASSPRTVSSYEQYF.

This chain connects TRBV18 to TRBJ2-2, with D possibly TRBD2 on 6 matching bases. V was clipped by 3 bases and J by 7 bases, with 9 bases between them. CDR3 size: 13 residues. CDR1 KGHSH and CDR2 LQKENI come from the germline V gene. The CDR3 DNA is TGTGCCAGCTCACCTGGGACTGGCGGGGAGCTGTTTTTT. Protein: CASSPGTGGELFF. Full variable domain (remainder filled in from reference TRBV18 and TRBJ2-2): NAGVMQNPRHLVRRRGQEARLRCSPMKGHSHVYWYRQLPEEGLKFMVYLQKENIIDESGMPKERFSAEFPKEGPSILRIQQVVRGDSAAYFCASSPGTGGELFFGEGSRLTVL.

The rearrangement links TRBV11-2 to TRBJ2-7; 7 bases agree with TRBD1. The CDR3 is 15 residues long. Unmatched junction bases numbered 8, after V lost 3 bases and J lost 3 bases. Germline CDR1 reads SGHAT; CDR2 reads FQNNGV. The DNA for the CDR3 is TGTGCCAGCAGCTTCCGGGACAGCGTCCTCTACGAGCAGTACTTC. Translated, it gives CASSFRDSVLYEQYF.

V gene TRBV6-6 combines with J gene TRBJ2-5; TRBD1 aligns across 7 bases. This CDR3 has 14 residues. CDR1 and CDR2 (germline): MNHNY, SVGAGI (reference sequence). Trimming took 5 bases from V and 5 from J; bases not matched to a gene: 8. The CDR3 coding sequence is TGTGCCAGCAGTGACGACAGGGTGGAGGAGACCCAGTACTTC. As protein: CASSDDRVEETQYF.

Turning to this clone: This sample includes further DNA sequences coding for the same CDR3. This chain's CDR3 is CASSDPSGSSYEQYF. The CDR3 region has the DNA TGTGCCAGCAGTGACCCTAGCGGAAGCTCCTACGAGCAGTACTTC. The gene calls are TRBV25-1 and TRBJ2-7, with 7 bases lining up with TRBD2. V lost 3 bases and J lost 0; bases outside the gene matches: 5. This CDR3 is built from 15 residues. Germline CDR1 and CDR2: MGHDK and SYGVNS.

The chain is built from TRBV28 and TRBJ2-4; perhaps TRBD1 as D (5 bases). V was trimmed by 6 bases and J by 0 bases, leaving 9 bases between them. Germline V lookup: CDR1 MDHEN, CDR2 SYDVKM. CDR3 length: 14 amino acids. CDR3 residues: CASRQGVAKNIQYF. For the CDR3, the DNA is TGTGCCAGCAGGCAGGGTGTAGCCAAAAACATTCAGTACTTC.

This sequence joins TRBV7-9 and TRBJ2-5; TRBD2 matches 13 bases. The CDR3 spans 15 residues. Per the germline V gene, CDR1 is SEHNR and CDR2 is FQNEAQ (reference sequence). V trimming: 3 bases; J trimming: 4 bases; junction bases outside the gene matches: 2. CDR3: CASSFGLAGAETQYF. CDR3 DNA: TGTGCCAGCAGCTTCGGACTAGCGGGAGCAGAGACCCAGTACTTC.

This clone was seen a single time. J is TRBJ2-1 and V is TRBV9; 7 bases align to TRBD2. This CDR3 contains 13 residues. Germline CDR1 reads SGDLS; CDR2 reads YYNGEE. V dropped 0 bases and J dropped 12; count of bases not matched to a gene: 6. CDR3 bases: TGTGCCAGCAGCGTAGATCCAGGGAGGGGGCAGTTCTTC. This sequence encodes CASSVDPGRGQFF. The full variable domain, with the rest looked up from reference TRBV9 and TRBJ2-1, is DSGVTQTPKHLITATGQRVTLRCSPRSGDLSVYWYQQSLDQGLQFLIQYYNGEERAKGNILERFSAQQFPDLHSELNLSSLELGDSALYFCASSVDPGRGQFFGPGTRLTVL.

This rearrangement joins TRBV5-1 to TRBJ1-6; 7 nucleotides match TRBD1. CDR1 is SGHRS, CDR2 YFSETQ, per germline. This CDR3 spans 15 amino acids. Trimming cost V 3 bases and J 7 bases; bases outside gene matches: 7. The DNA of the CDR3 is TGCGCCAGCAGCTGGGACAGTCGAAGAAATTCACCCCTCCACTTT. Its translation: CASSWDSRRNSPLHF.

V and J are TRBV27 and TRBJ1-6; a weak D match, TRBD1 (6 bases). Trimming left V 6 bases short and J 5 bases short, with 17 bases between. The V gene's germline CDR1 is MNHEY and CDR2 SMNVEV (reference sequence). This CDR3 is built from 16 residues. CDR3 nucleotide sequence: TGTGCCAGCAGCCCTAGGGTGGACAGTCATAATTCACCCCTCCACTTT. Translated: CASSPRVDSHNSPLHF.

The chain is built from TRBV19 and TRBJ2-5; 13 bases are a match to TRBD2. The J call may be mistaken, given a closer DNA end match to TRBJ2-7. The CDR3 totals 17 residues. In germline, CDR1 is LNHDA, CDR2 SQIVND (reference sequence). The CDR3 loop reads CASSNLDGLAGVNEQYF. The CDR3 DNA reads TGTGCCAGTAGTAACTTAGACGGACTAGCGGGAGTGAACGAGCAGTACTTC.

The genes are TRBV5-5 and TRBJ2-3; 11 nucleotides align to TRBD2. V gave up 1 base and J gave up 6 bases; unmatched junction bases: 10. CDR1 is SGHKS, CDR2 YYEKEE, per germline (reference sequence). CDR3 length: 17 residues. CDR3 region: CASSLPSTSGGGDTQYF. CDR3 nucleotides: TGTGCCAGCAGCTTGCCATCCACTAGCGGGGGTGGGGATACGCAGTATTTT.

The rearrangement joins TRBV6-5 to TRBJ2-1, with 9 bases matching TRBD1. V lost 4 bases to trimming and J lost 5 bases; unmatched junction nucleotides: 6. The V gene's germline CDR1 is MNHEY and CDR2 SVGAGI. The CDR3 sequence is 15 residues long. This chain's CDR3 is CASSFDRGVNNEQFF. In DNA, the CDR3 is TGTGCCAGCAGTTTCGACAGGGGGGTGAACAATGAGCAGTTCTTC.

This chain uses TRBV5-1 with TRBJ2-5; 14 bases map to TRBD2. The J call could be wrong; TRBJ2-7 is a better fit for the DNA end. Germline V gene sequence: CDR1 SGHRS, CDR2 YFSETQ. This CDR3 spans 15 amino acids. The CDR3 DNA is TGCGCCAGCAGTCGGACTAGCGGGAGGTCCTACGAGCAGTACTTC. Translated: CASSRTSGRSYEQYF.

The chain links TRBV11-2 to TRBJ2-1, with a tentative D call TRBD2 (6 bases). The V gene lost 1 base and the J gene lost 2 bases, with 6 bases spanning the gap. CDR1 and CDR2 from the germline V gene are SGHAT and FQNNGV. The CDR3 is 14 amino acids. The CDR3 region has the DNA TGTGCCAGCAGCTTAGCGGGAGCCTACAATGAGCAGTTCTTC. Residues: CASSLAGAYNEQFF.

Remarks on this clone: One end of the junction is discordant with germline, which a read error may explain. CDR3 in DNA: TGTGCCAGCAGCTTAGCAGGGGTTAGTTTCTATGACTACACCTTC. Translated, it gives CASSLAGVSFYDYTF. The chain recombines TRBV7-9 with TRBJ1-2, with D possibly being TRBD1 (5 bases). The CDR3 is 15 amino acids. Per germline, CDR1 SEHNR and CDR2 FQNEAQ (reference sequence).